The 5 T cell receptor beta chains below were found in one sample sequenced in a study of T cell clonality in common variable immunodeficiency (dated by TCRdb to between 2015 and 2016). The method was the immunoSEQ multiplex PCR assay. TCRdb carries this immuneACCESS record with in-frame sequences only. Its versions omit some clonotypes, under half of them owing to an unresolved V gene in the studies checked, with the rest unexplained. This sample contains roughly 48,000 clones, none of which is a singleton. Clones ranked in the top ten supply around 3.7% of the sample. Sequencing was performed on peripheral blood mononuclear cells. Receptors originate from a person aged 18 to 75 in good health.

This clone was counted ten times or more. Read coverage stops 3 residues before the CDR3 terminus; the germline J gene supplies the remainder. The chain uses TRBV19 and TRBJ1-2; D gene unclear. CDR1 and CDR2 (germline): LNHDA, SQIVND (reference sequence). V lost 5 bases, J lost 1 base, and 14 bases lay in between. The CDR3 length is 15 residues. CDR3 DNA (partial): TGTGCCAGTAGTCTCGGAGGGCTGAATAACTATGGC. Translating gives CASSLGGLNNYG. The full CDR3 protein reads CASSLGGLNNYGYTF.

This clone has more than one count but fewer than ten. The CDR3 protein is CSANLAGISYNEQFF. The covered CDR3 bases are TGCAGTGCAAACCTAGCGGGGATCTCCTACAATGAG. The genes are TRBV20-1 and TRBJ2-1, with 9 bases lining up with TRBD2. Coverage ceases 3 residues before the CDR3 finishes, and the germline J gene fills in the end. The CDR3 runs 15 residues. J was trimmed by 0 bases and V by 6 bases; bases with no gene match: 6. Germline V lookup: CDR1 DFQATT, CDR2 SNEGSKA (reference sequence).

This clone came up many times. The CDR3 extends 3 residues past the end of the read, so its final part is completed from the germline J gene. V is TRBV20-1 and J is TRBJ2-7, with D possibly being TRBD2 (5 bases). V shed 0 bases and J shed 0 bases, with 12 bases lying between them. Germline V lookup: CDR1 DFQATT, CDR2 SNEGSKA (reference sequence). The CDR3 loop spans 15 amino acids. Incomplete CDR3 DNA: TGCAGTGCTAGAGACTACGCGGGCTTCTCCTACGAG. It encodes CSARDYAGFSYE. The complete CDR3 protein is CSARDYAGFSYEQYF.

This clone was recorded many times. The read ends 3 residues shy of where the CDR3 ends; the end is completed using the germline J gene. This CDR3 is also generated by other DNA sequences in the sample. This chain joins TRBV5-1 and TRBJ2-5; 9 bases fit TRBD1. This CDR3 region has 14 residues. The V gene end was trimmed by 2 bases and the J gene end by 2 bases; junction bases not matched to a gene: 1. Germline CDR1 and CDR2: SGHRS and YFSETQ. CDR3 region: CASSFGTGQETQYF. Incomplete CDR3 DNA: TGCGCCAGCAGCTTTGGGACAGGGCAAGAGACC.

In the case of this clone: The read stops 3 residues short of the end of the CDR3; the missing end is completed from the germline J gene. The chain links TRBV7-8 to TRBJ1-2, with 10 bases lining up with TRBD1. V was pared by 5 bases and J by 4 bases, with 7 bases of the junction left unmatched. The CDR3 has 15 residues. Germline values: CDR1 SGHVS, CDR2 FQNEAQ. The CDR3 loop is CASSPEGQGIYGYTF. The part of the CDR3 DNA that was read is TGTGCCAGCAGCCCCGAGGGACAGGGGATCTATGGC.